This record concerns one T cell receptor beta chain sequence. Which antigen it targets is not known. No clone much larger than this one lies a single base away; base qualities are absent. The data stem from a study of shared clonotypes between healthy human individuals (dated by TCRdb to the early 2020s). Some background on the complete study: The cohort included a few men and a couple of women between 18 and 49 years of age. Per donor, leukapheresis produced somewhere between about 0.94 and 8.9 billion PBMCs. To increase sequencing depth and limit assay-specific biases, TCR repertoire library preparation and sequencing were carried out by different laboratories using diverse techniques. Blood TCR repertoires of roughly five healthy adults were deeply sequenced to estimate repertoire size and the extent of clonotype sharing between individuals. For each donor, CD4 naive and CD4 memory were each run on three plates, CD8 naive on two plates, and CD8 memory on one plate.

CD8 naive samples were CD45RO-negative cells positively selected for CCR7, giving a CD45RA+CCR7+ population that excluded TemRA cells. The donors were healthy, HIV-negative adults who had no recently reported acute infections or vaccinations. Only Caucasian adults living in Nashville, Tennessee, USA were represented among the donors. After blood collection by leukapheresis, PBMCs were isolated using Ficoll-Histopaque density gradient centrifugation and then cryopreserved in the vapor phase of liquid nitrogen. Purity and quantity of every magnetically sorted T cell population were checked by analytical flow cytometry. Genomic DNA was isolated from each sorted fraction and quantified by UV absorbance on a Nanodrop 2000c. Using the deep immunoSEQ assay, multiplex PCR amplified TCR CDR3 regions from genomic DNA. For each cell subset, the extracted genomic DNA was distributed evenly across all wells of several immunoSEQ 96-well plates, and each plate served as one replicate. Each replicate PCR for sorted subsets received around 210 ng genomic DNA, equal to some 32,000 T cell genomes. Purified libraries were quantified with a Qubit 3.0 fluorometer, sized on a Bioanalyzer 2100, and re-quantified with the KAPA Library Quantification kit. Each immunoSEQ 96-well plate was sequenced on its own single-read 150-cycle Illumina NextSeq 550 flow cell. As for the original processing: Because the immunoSEQ output included only junctional sequences and no quality scores, the filtering could not be the same as the filtering used for full-length reads. Sequences were annotated with PyIR, a Python wrapper for IgBLAST v1.9, using IMGT germline references to assign V/J genes and CDR3. Any read was removed if the V/J assignment was weak (E-value above 1e-6), the CDR3 was missing, or the read contained stop codons, out-of-frame junctions, or ambiguous translated residues. V3J clonotypes were defined by identical inferred V gene, J gene, and CDR3 amino acid sequence. Percentage overlap between repertoires was calculated by dividing the number of shared unique clonotypes by the size of the smaller repertoire. Repertoire richness was assessed with RTK rarefaction, the Chao1 estimator, and Recon v2.1 estimates of unobserved clonotypes. OLGA was used to compute generation probabilities for all TCRbeta clonotypes that the gDNA method yielded from a handful of donors. TCRdb stores this immuneACCESS table with in-frame sequences only. Part of the clones is absent; in the studies checked, under half of the shortfall reflects unresolved V genes, and no reason is known for the rest. Clone size and the V and J calls come from that table; the DNA yielded D and trimming. The sample records around 2.1 million clones, more than 85% of which are singletons. Over 1.5% of the sample is taken by the ten largest.

The CDR3 starts with the cysteine, ends with the phenylalanine, and has 15 residues. Only the CDR3 part of the read is kept: 45 bases, read in frame from the first base. Sequences ENHRY (CDR1) and SYGVKD (CDR2) are obtained from the germline V gene. V sheds 0 bases and J sheds 5 bases, leaving 13 bases between their ends. Summary of the overall study and its limitations: Naive subsets generally had larger estimated clonotype richness than memory subsets did. Compared with non-shared clonotypes, the clonotypes found in all four sorted-subset donors had higher generation probabilities. Based on pairwise subsampling, the degree of clonotype sharing among donors was expected to be affected by sequencing depth. Because the study included only a small number of donors, the genetic and exposure-history diversity represented was limited. Sampling was limited to blood, and TCR repertoires in tissue likely differ from TCR repertoires in blood. Incomplete sequencing was indicated by rarefaction of sorted-subset datasets, despite the large sequencing depth. Across a few donors, around 5.4% of naive CD4, 3.5% of naive CD8, approximately 2.5% of memory CD4, and 0.3% to 0.45% of memory CD8 clonotypes were shared.

The sample comprised naive CD8+ T cells from PBMCs. The sample's cell subset or site, from its label and the paper: CD45RA+CCR7+. The clonotype was recovered from a man between 18 and 29 years old in good health. Some clones in this sample may be carry-over from other donors' samples. This receptor chain uses TRBV10-3 and TRBJ1-2; the D segment cannot be called with confidence. The CDR3: CAISESREVGYGYTF. The sequence in DNA is TGTGCCATCAGTGAGTCGAGGGAGGTAGGATATGGCTACACCTTC.